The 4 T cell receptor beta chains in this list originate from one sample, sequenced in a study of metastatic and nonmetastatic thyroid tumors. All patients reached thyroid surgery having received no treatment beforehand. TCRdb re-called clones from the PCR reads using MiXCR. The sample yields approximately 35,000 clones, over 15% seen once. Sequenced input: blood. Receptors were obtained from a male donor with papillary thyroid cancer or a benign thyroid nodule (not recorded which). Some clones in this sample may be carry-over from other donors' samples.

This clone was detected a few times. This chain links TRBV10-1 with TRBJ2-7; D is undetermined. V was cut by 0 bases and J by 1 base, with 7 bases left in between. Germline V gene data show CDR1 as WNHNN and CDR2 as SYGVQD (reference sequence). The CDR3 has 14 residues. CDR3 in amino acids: CASSESGYSYEQYF. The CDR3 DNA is TGCGCCAGCAGTGAGTCGGGGTATTCCTACGAGCAGTACTTC.

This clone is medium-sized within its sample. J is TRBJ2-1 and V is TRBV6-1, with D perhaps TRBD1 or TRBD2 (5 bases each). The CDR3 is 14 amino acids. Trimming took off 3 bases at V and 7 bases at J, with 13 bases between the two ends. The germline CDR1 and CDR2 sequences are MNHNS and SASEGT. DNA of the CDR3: TGTGCCAGCAGTGAGATAGGATGGGGGAATGAGCAGTTCTTC. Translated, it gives CASSEIGWGNEQFF.

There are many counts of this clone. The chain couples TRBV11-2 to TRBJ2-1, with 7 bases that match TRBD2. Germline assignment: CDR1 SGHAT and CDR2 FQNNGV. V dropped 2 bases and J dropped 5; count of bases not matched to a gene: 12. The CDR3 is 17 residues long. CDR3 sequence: CASSLNRRDYENNEQFF. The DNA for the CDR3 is TGTGCCAGCAGCTTAAATCGAAGGGACTACGAGAACAATGAGCAGTTCTTC.

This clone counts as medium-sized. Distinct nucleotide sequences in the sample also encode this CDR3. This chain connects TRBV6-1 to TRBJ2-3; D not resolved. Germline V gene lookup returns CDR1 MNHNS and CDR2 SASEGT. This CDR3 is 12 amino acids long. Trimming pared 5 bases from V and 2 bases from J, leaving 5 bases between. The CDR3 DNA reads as TGTGCCAGCAGTCTAAACACAGATACGCAGTATTTT. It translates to CASSLNTDTQYF.